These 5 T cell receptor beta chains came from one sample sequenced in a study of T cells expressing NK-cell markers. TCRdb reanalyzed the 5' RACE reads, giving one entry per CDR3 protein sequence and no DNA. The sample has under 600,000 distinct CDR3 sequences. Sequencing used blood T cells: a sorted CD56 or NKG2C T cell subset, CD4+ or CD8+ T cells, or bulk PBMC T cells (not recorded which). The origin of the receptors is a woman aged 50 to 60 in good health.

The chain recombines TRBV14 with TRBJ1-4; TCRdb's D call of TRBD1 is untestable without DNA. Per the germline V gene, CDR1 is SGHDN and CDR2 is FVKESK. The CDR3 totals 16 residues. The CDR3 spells CASSRGDTATNEKLFF.

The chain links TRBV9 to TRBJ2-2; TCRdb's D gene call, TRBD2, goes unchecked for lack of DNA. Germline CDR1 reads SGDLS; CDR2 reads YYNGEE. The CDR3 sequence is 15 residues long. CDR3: CASSVGSGMGGELFF.

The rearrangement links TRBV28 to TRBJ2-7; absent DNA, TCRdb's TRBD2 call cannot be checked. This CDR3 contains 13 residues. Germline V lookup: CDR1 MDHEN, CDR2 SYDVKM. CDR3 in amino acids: CATFSGRTYEQYF.

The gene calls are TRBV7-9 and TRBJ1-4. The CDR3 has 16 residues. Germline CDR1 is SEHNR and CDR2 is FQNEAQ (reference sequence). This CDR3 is CASSPSRGLNNEKLFF.

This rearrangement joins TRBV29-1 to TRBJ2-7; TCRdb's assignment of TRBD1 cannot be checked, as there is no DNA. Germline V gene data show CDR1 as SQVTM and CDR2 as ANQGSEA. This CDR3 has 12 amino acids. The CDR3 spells CSVWTGVGEQYF.